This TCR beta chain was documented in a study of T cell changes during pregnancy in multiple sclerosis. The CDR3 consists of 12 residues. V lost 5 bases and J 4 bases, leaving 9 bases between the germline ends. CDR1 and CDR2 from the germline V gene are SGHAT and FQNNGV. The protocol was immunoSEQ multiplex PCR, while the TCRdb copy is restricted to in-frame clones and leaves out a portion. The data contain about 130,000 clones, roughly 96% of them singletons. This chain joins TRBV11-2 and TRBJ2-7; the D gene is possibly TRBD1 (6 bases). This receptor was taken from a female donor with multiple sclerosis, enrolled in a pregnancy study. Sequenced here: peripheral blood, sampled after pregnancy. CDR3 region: CASSIQGYEQYF. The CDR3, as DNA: TGTGCCAGCAGCATACAGGGTTACGAGCAGTACTTC.